The clone carrying this T cell receptor beta chain was counted a single time. What it binds is unknown. PCR primers comprised 60 Vbeta and 13 Jbeta primers. The authors' processing: Later work found around 85 million unique TCR beta chains, with 9.5 million to 12 million shared. Clones were read by immunoSEQ multiplex PCR, and TCRdb kept only the in-frame ones, dropping some. V and J calls and clone size are those listed in that table; D and trimming were worked out from the DNA. The sample lists 90,000 to 120,000 clones; approximately 80% were seen once. The sample originates from a study of cytomegalovirus exposure and HLA in healthy donors. Background on the study: Around 89 million unique TCRs from HLA-typed donors made up an early data release.

Whole-study results and caveats: HLA restriction was apparent for most CMV-associated TCR beta chains in a later analysis.

Germline values: CDR1 SGHTA, CDR2 FQGNSA. Germline trimming cut 2 bases from V and 5 bases from J; bases unmatched to any gene: 7. The CDR3 is 15 amino acids. The chain combines TRBV7-2 with TRBJ2-5; TRBD1 aligns across 8 bases. The sequencing input was PBMCs. The sequence derives from a woman under 30 in good health and CMV-seronegative. CDR3 sequence: CASSLYGRGRETQYF. CDR3 DNA sequence: TGTGCCAGCAGCTTATATGGCAGGGGGCGCGAGACCCAGTACTTC.